This T cell receptor (beta chain) was sequenced for a study of T-cell reconstitution after alpha-beta-depleted transplantation in children. This clonotype was counted many times. TCRbeta library construction was performed incorporating unique molecular identifiers. Via MiXCR, TCRdb re-called the PCR reads, giving one row per CDR3 protein. The sample has nearly 250,000 distinct CDR3 sequences, 8.2% seen once. The sequencing here drew on PBMCs, mostly from graft donor cells, taken 180 days after TCRalphabeta/CD19-depleted stem cell transplant. The clonotype originates from a male patient younger than 18 who had a stem cell transplant for acute lymphoblastic leukemia, so the T cells may come from the graft donor.

CDR3 sequence reads: CSAGTSGLQETQYF. CDR3 coding DNA: TGCAGCGCCGGGACTAGCGGTCTCCAAGAGACCCAGTACTTC. The chain uses TRBV29-1 and TRBJ2-5; 11 positions match TRBD2. The CDR3 contains 14 residues. V lost 7 bases to trimming and J lost 1 base; unmatched junction nucleotides: 5. CDR1 and CDR2 from the germline V gene are SQVTM and ANQGSEA.